The 30 T cell receptor beta chains below were found in one sample sequenced in a study of OX40 agonist ivuxolimab in advanced cancers. TCRdb's table, derived via immunoSEQ multiplex PCR, lists solely in-frame clones and lacks some. Here the sample spans about 77,000 clones, around 88% being singletons. The sequencing used CD4+ or CD8+ T cells sorted from blood, collected in a trial of the OX40 agonist ivuxolimab. Receptor source: an adult with an advanced solid tumor such as melanoma, head and neck, liver or kidney cancer.

The chain recombines TRBV5-1 with TRBJ2-3, with 8 nucleotides matching TRBD2. The CDR3 runs to 15 residues. V dropped 0 bases and J dropped 4; count of bases not matched to a gene: 4. Germline loops: CDR1 SGHRS, CDR2 YFSETQ. In DNA form, the CDR3 reads TGCGCCAGCAGCTTGGTTTACGGGAGGGCAGATACGCAGTATTTT. Its protein product is CASSLVYGRADTQYF.

The chain has TRBV6-6 and TRBJ1-5; no definite D call. The germline V gene has CDR1 MNHNY and CDR2 SVGAGI (reference sequence). The CDR3 runs 14 residues. Deletions cut 2 bases from V and 6 bases from J, with 11 bases between. The CDR3 here is CASSYEGISQPQHF. The CDR3 region has the DNA TGTGCCAGCAGTTACGAGGGTATCTCTCAGCCCCAGCATTTT.

V gene TRBV5-1 combines with J gene TRBJ2-7, with 10 bases identical to TRBD2. In germline, CDR1 is SGHRS, CDR2 YFSETQ. V shed 2 bases, J shed 2 bases, and the junction held 4 bases outside the gene matches. The CDR3 totals 15 residues. CDR3 DNA: TGCGCCAGCAGCTTAGGGACTAGCGTTACCTACGAGCAGTACTTC. Protein sequence: CASSLGTSVTYEQYF.

The rearrangement uses TRBV10-3 and TRBJ2-7; possibly TRBD1 or TRBD2 for D (7 bases each). The V and J ends lost 8 bases and 6 bases respectively, with 14 bases between them. This CDR3 is built from 12 residues. From germline, CDR1 is ENHRY and CDR2 SYGVKD. This chain's CDR3 is CAIRQGGSEQYF. The CDR3 bases are TGTGCCATCCGGCAGGGGGGGAGCGAGCAGTACTTC.

The V call is TRBV11-2, the J call TRBJ2-5; 11 bases are shared with TRBD2. Per germline, CDR1 SGHAT and CDR2 FQNNGV. The CDR3 totals 15 residues. Trimming at V came to 2 bases and at J to 7 bases, leaving 6 bases not matched to a gene. The CDR3 DNA sequence: TGTGCCAGCAGCTTAAGACTAGCGGGATCGGGGACCCAGTACTTC. Protein product: CASSLRLAGSGTQYF.

V and J are TRBV6-1 and TRBJ2-2; D is undetermined. CDR1 and CDR2 from the germline V gene are MNHNS and SASEGT. The CDR3 is made up of 13 amino acids. V dropped 7 bases and J dropped 4 bases, with 10 bases sitting between them. The CDR3 DNA reads as TGTGCCAGCATCCGGGTTCGCACCGGGGAGCTGTTTTTT. Protein sequence: CASIRVRTGELFF.

This chain joins TRBV29-1 and TRBJ2-3; D gene uncertain. The CDR3 contains 11 residues. Trimming took 4 bases from V and 2 from J, leaving 4 bases between them. Germline values: CDR1 SQVTM, CDR2 ANQGSEA. DNA of the CDR3: TGCAGCGTTGCTAACACAGATACGCAGTATTTT. It yields the protein CSVANTDTQYF.

This chain connects TRBV29-1 to TRBJ1-2; the D is unclear. V was trimmed by 7 bases and J by 4 bases, leaving 13 bases between them. This CDR3 has 12 residues. Germline lookup yields CDR1 SQVTM and CDR2 ANQGSEA. The CDR3 here is CSARLDLYGYTF. CDR3 bases: TGCAGCGCCCGACTGGATCTCTATGGCTACACCTTC.

V and J are TRBV25-1 and TRBJ1-1; no definite D call. Germline V gene data show CDR1 as MGHDK and CDR2 as SYGVNS. The CDR3 runs 12 residues. V dropped 6 bases and J dropped 1 base, with 6 bases sitting between them. The CDR3 loop reads CASRDGNTEAFF. CDR3 DNA: TGTGCCAGCAGAGACGGGAACACTGAAGCTTTCTTT.

The V gene is TRBV7-8, the J gene TRBJ1-3; tentative D call: TRBD1 (6 bases). Trimming left V 3 bases short and J 4 bases short, with 13 bases between. There are 15 residues in the CDR3. Germline V gene lookup returns CDR1 SGHVS and CDR2 FQNEAQ. As DNA, the CDR3 is TGTGCCAGCAGCTTTTTCACAGGGTCCGGAAACACCATATATTTT. Protein sequence: CASSFFTGSGNTIYF.

This chain uses TRBV7-2 with TRBJ2-5, with TRBD2 identical over 16 bases. Germline trimming cut 5 bases from V and 2 bases from J; bases unmatched to any gene: 8. CDR1 is SGHTA, CDR2 FQGNSA, per germline. The CDR3 sequence is 18 residues long. The CDR3 is CASSPRLGLAGGQETQYF. CDR3 DNA: TGTGCCAGCAGCCCACGTTTGGGACTAGCGGGAGGGCAAGAGACCCAGTACTTC.

This clone was detected a few times. J is TRBJ2-1 and V is TRBV29-1, with 9 bases matching TRBD1. After removal of 1 base from V and 9 bases from J, the junction contained 7 bases not matched to a gene. Germline CDR1 and CDR2: SQVTM and ANQGSEA. The CDR3 runs to 14 residues. The CDR3 reads CSVEVGQGRTEQFF. The CDR3 nucleotides read TGCAGCGTTGAAGTTGGACAGGGGCGGACTGAGCAGTTCTTC.

The table lists this clone with a few counts. V is TRBV28 and J is TRBJ1-5, with a possible D match to TRBD1 (6 bases). Germline loops: CDR1 MDHEN, CDR2 SYDVKM. This CDR3 has 17 residues. V lost 4 bases, J lost 0 bases, and 16 bases lay in between. The CDR3 loop reads CASSSLQGRYSNQPQHF. The CDR3 DNA is TGTGCCAGCAGTTCCCTCCAGGGGAGGTATAGCAATCAGCCCCAGCATTTT.

The chain uses TRBV30 and TRBJ1-3, with a tentative D call TRBD1 (5 bases). The germline V gene encodes CDR1 GTSNPN and CDR2 SVGIG (reference sequence). The CDR3 contains 13 residues. Trimming took off 7 bases at V and 2 bases at J, with 12 bases between the two ends. The CDR3 region is CASSGTAGNTIYF. As DNA, the CDR3 is TGTGCCTCCTCCGGGACTGCTGGAAACACCATATATTTT.

This chain uses TRBV7-9 with TRBJ1-1; no firm D call. V dropped 0 bases and J dropped 8 bases, with 10 bases sitting between them. The CDR3 has 13 residues. The V gene's germline CDR1 is SEHNR and CDR2 FQNEAQ (reference sequence). Here the CDR3 reads CASSLAQWGEAFF. DNA of the CDR3: TGTGCCAGCAGCTTAGCGCAATGGGGAGAAGCTTTCTTT.

The chain uses TRBV19 and TRBJ1-4, with TRBD1 as a possible D gene (5 bases). The CDR3 sequence is 15 residues long. Germline assignment: CDR1 LNHDA and CDR2 SQIVND (reference sequence). Trimming took off 0 bases at V and 8 bases at J, with 13 bases between the two ends. The CDR3 spells CASSIDSGLREKLFF. For the CDR3, the DNA is TGTGCCAGTAGTATAGATTCAGGGTTACGCGAAAAACTGTTTTTT.

This clone was counted once. The chain has TRBV5-1 and TRBJ1-1; a possible D gene is TRBD1 (5 bases). V lost 4 bases and J lost 4, with 11 bases in between. The CDR3 length is 13 residues. The germline V gene encodes CDR1 SGHRS and CDR2 YFSETQ. CDR3 sequence reads: CASSPYGATEAFF. In DNA form, the CDR3 reads TGCGCCAGCAGCCCTTATGGGGCCACTGAAGCTTTCTTT.

The sample holds one count of this clone. The chain has TRBV30 and TRBJ2-3, with 11 nucleotides matching TRBD2. CDR1 is GTSNPN and CDR2 is SVGIG in the germline V gene (reference sequence). This CDR3 spans 14 amino acids. With 5 bases clipped from V and 4 bases from J, the junction kept 5 bases outside the gene matches. The CDR3 spells CAWAPGLAADTQYF. CDR3 DNA sequence: TGTGCCTGGGCCCCGGGACTAGCGGCAGATACGCAGTATTTT.

The chain couples TRBV2 to TRBJ2-5, with TRBD2 matching 8 bases. Germline trimming cut 7 bases from V and 3 bases from J; bases unmatched to any gene: 10. Germline lookup yields CDR1 SNHLY and CDR2 FYNNEI. The CDR3 consists of 15 residues. CDR3 nucleotide sequence: TGTGCCAGCACAACTAGCGGAGACCATAAAGAGACCCAGTACTTC. Protein product: CASTTSGDHKETQYF.

This clone was detected only a few times. The chain is built from TRBV30 and TRBJ1-5; D is uncertain. The CDR3 sequence is 14 residues long. Trimming removed 2 bases from V and 4 bases from J, with 12 bases in between. From germline, CDR1 is GTSNPN and CDR2 SVGIG (reference sequence). The CDR3 DNA is TGTGCCTGGAGTTCGGCAGCGAAAAATCAGCCCCAGCATTTT. Amino acid sequence: CAWSSAAKNQPQHF.

The rearrangement links TRBV5-5 to TRBJ2-1; D call uncertain. CDR1 SGHKS and CDR2 YYEKEE come from the germline V gene (reference sequence). The CDR3 extends over 13 amino acids. V was shortened by 1 base and J by 3 bases, with 5 bases between the two germline ends. The CDR3 reads CASSLLNYNEQFF. For the CDR3, the DNA is TGTGCCAGCAGCTTGCTTAACTACAATGAGCAGTTCTTC.

CDR3 coding DNA: TGTGCCAGCAGGGGGCAGGGCGTTGAAAAACTGTTTTTT. Encoded protein: CASRGQGVEKLFF. This chain uses TRBV27 with TRBJ1-4, with D possibly TRBD1 on 5 matching bases. The CDR3 totals 13 residues. Germline V gives CDR1 MNHEY, CDR2 SMNVEV (reference sequence). The germline V and J ends were trimmed by 6 bases and 7 bases, with 12 bases remaining between them.

The CDR3 DNA reads as TGTGCCAGCAATGTACTAGCGCCCTGCTACGAGCAGTACTTC. It is translated as CASNVLAPCYEQYF. The chain couples TRBV6-5 to TRBJ2-7; 7 bases map to TRBD2. The CDR3 loop spans 14 amino acids. V was clipped by 7 bases and J by 3 bases; unmatched bases: 9. The germline V gene has CDR1 MNHEY and CDR2 SVGAGI.

This clone has only one observation. The rearrangement links TRBV18 to TRBJ2-3; TRBD2 matches at 10 bases. The CDR3 totals 19 residues. CDR1 is KGHSH, CDR2 LQKENI, per germline. Trimming removed 3 bases from V and 1 base from J; junction bases left unmatched: 13. As DNA, the CDR3 is TGTGCCAGCTCACCGCTACTAGCGGGACTCCCGGCGGGCACAGATACGCAGTATTTT. Translated: CASSPLLAGLPAGTDTQYF.

The rearrangement uses TRBV30 and TRBJ1-1; D gene uncertain. Deletions cut 2 bases from V and 8 bases from J, with 9 bases between. The CDR3 length is 11 residues. Germline V gives CDR1 GTSNPN, CDR2 SVGIG (reference sequence). The CDR3: CAWSWSGEAFF. The CDR3 coding sequence is TGTGCCTGGAGTTGGAGCGGAGAAGCTTTCTTT. Drawing the rest from reference TRBV30 and TRBJ1-1, the complete variable domain is SQTIHQWPATLVQPVGSPLSLECTVEGTSNPNLYWYRQAAGRGLQLLFYSVGIGQISSEVPQNLSASRPQDRQFILSSKKLLLSDSGFYLCAWSWSGEAFFGQGTRLTVV.

The rearrangement joins TRBV5-1 to TRBJ2-2; TRBD1 matches 10 bases. CDR1 SGHRS and CDR2 YFSETQ come from the germline V gene. V trimming: 4 bases; J trimming: 10 bases; junction bases outside the gene matches: 7. The CDR3 is 14 residues long. CDR3 bases: TGCGCCAGCAGCCCTCAGACAGGGGGCGTGGAGCTGTTTTTT. Residues: CASSPQTGGVELFF.

The chain recombines TRBV30 with TRBJ2-3; 8 positions agree with TRBD2. Germline assignment: CDR1 GTSNPN and CDR2 SVGIG (reference sequence). V was clipped by 0 bases and J by 4 bases; unmatched bases: 6. The CDR3 is 15 residues long. This chain's CDR3 is CAWSVWGLDSDTQYF. In DNA form, the CDR3 reads TGTGCCTGGAGTGTCTGGGGACTAGACTCAGATACGCAGTATTTT.

The V gene is TRBV10-2, the J gene TRBJ1-5; D not resolved. Trimming removed 7 bases from V and 2 bases from J, with 12 bases in between. Per the germline V gene, CDR1 is WSHSY and CDR2 is SAAADI. The CDR3 is made up of 14 amino acids. CDR3 loop: CASTPAQGNQPQHF. Written as DNA, the CDR3 is TGCGCCAGCACTCCAGCCCAGGGCAATCAGCCCCAGCATTTT.

The rearrangement uses TRBV5-1 and TRBJ2-7; D may be TRBD1 or TRBD2 (5 bases each). The V gene's germline CDR1 is SGHRS and CDR2 YFSETQ. With 5 bases removed from V and 6 bases from J, the gap between germline ends came to 15 bases. CDR3 length: 13 amino acids. CDR3 amino acids: CASSPGSGAEQYF. CDR3 coding DNA: TGCGCCAGCAGTCCGGGGAGTGGGGCCGAGCAGTACTTC.

This clone has a handful of counts. The J gene is TRBJ1-3, the V gene TRBV5-1; perhaps TRBD1 as D (5 bases). The germline gives CDR1 SGHRS, CDR2 YFSETQ. V dropped 4 bases and J dropped 4 bases, with 18 bases sitting between them. The length of the CDR3 is 16 residues. The CDR3 region has the DNA TGCGCCAGCAGCGGGGGACTCAATTCCCTAGGAAACACCATATATTTT. It yields the protein CASSGGLNSLGNTIYF.